Each of the 20 T cell receptor beta chains below was sequenced from the same sample in a study of metastatic and nonmetastatic thyroid tumors. MiXCR re-clonotyped the PCR reads for TCRdb. The data hold about 38,000 clones, with around half observed a single time. Thyroid surgery had not been preceded by any treatment in any patient. Sequencing input: tumor tissue. These receptors were taken from a male donor with papillary thyroid cancer or a benign thyroid nodule (not recorded which). Some clones in this sample may be carry-over from other donors' samples.

This clone turned up a few times. The chain uses TRBV6-5 and TRBJ2-1, with D perhaps matching TRBD1 or TRBD2 (7 bases each). Germline V gives CDR1 MNHEY, CDR2 SVGAGI. The CDR3 covers 16 residues. Deletions cut 0 bases from V and 7 bases from J, with 16 bases between. The CDR3 nucleotides read TGTGCCAGCAGTTACTCGAATGGGGGGGGACAGAATGAGCAGTTCTTC. Amino acids: CASSYSNGGGQNEQFF.

This clone was seen a handful of times. The rearrangement links TRBV6-1 to TRBJ1-3; D gene ambiguous. Germline loops: CDR1 MNHNS, CDR2 SASEGT. The CDR3 has 12 residues. Trimming removed 5 bases at V and 4 bases at J, with 6 bases between. The CDR3 DNA reads as TGTGCCAGCAGTATCGGGGGAAACACCATATATTTT. Translated: CASSIGGNTIYF.

This clone occurred a few times. The rearrangement joins TRBV19 to TRBJ1-2; tentative D call: TRBD1 (6 bases). Germline V gene lookup returns CDR1 LNHDA and CDR2 SQIVND (reference sequence). The germline V and J ends were trimmed by 4 bases and 8 bases, with 17 bases remaining between them. The CDR3 spans 14 residues. Here the CDR3 reads CASSTGDTLRGYTF. DNA of the CDR3: TGTGCCAGTAGTACCGGGGACACCCTGAGAGGCTACACCTTC.

This chain links TRBV7-2 with TRBJ2-7; D not resolved. The CDR3 has 11 residues. The germline V and J ends were trimmed by 5 bases and 2 bases, with 4 bases remaining between them. Germline CDR1 is SGHTA and CDR2 is FQGNSA. CDR3 sequence: CASSSAYEQYF. DNA of the CDR3: TGTGCCAGCAGCAGCGCCTACGAGCAGTACTTC.

This clone showed up just a few times. V and J are TRBV12-3 or TRBV12-4 and TRBJ2-7; no clear D. Trimming shortened V by 2 bases and J by 1 base, and 9 bases separated the two germline ends. This CDR3 region has 14 residues. CDR3 protein: CASSLRQESYEQYF. The CDR3 nucleotides are TGTGCCAGCAGTTTAAGGCAGGAGTCCTACGAGCAGTACTTC.

V is TRBV11-2 and J is TRBJ1-6; TRBD1 is a possible D gene (6 bases). Trimming shortened V by 5 bases and J by 4 bases, and 9 bases separated the two germline ends. In germline, CDR1 is SGHAT, CDR2 FQNNGV. The length of the CDR3 is 14 residues. CDR3 coding DNA: TGTGCCAGCAGCCTGACAGGATATAATTCACCCCTCCACTTT. It is translated as CASSLTGYNSPLHF.

The gene calls are TRBV6-2 or TRBV6-3 and TRBJ2-1; the match to TRBD2 covers 10 bases. Germline-derived CDR1 and CDR2 are MNHEY and SVGEGT. CDR3 size: 15 residues. Trimming cost V 7 bases and J 8 bases; bases outside gene matches: 11. CDR3 DNA sequence: TGTGCCAGCACCCTAACTAGCGGGGCCTCCGATGAGCAGTTCTTC. This sequence encodes CASTLTSGASDEQFF.

The genes are TRBV7-2 and TRBJ2-7; 9 bases are shared with TRBD1. Per germline, CDR1 SGHTA and CDR2 FQGNSA. The CDR3 contains 14 residues. Trimming took 7 bases from V and 3 from J; bases not matched to a gene: 7. CDR3 DNA sequence: TGTGCCAGCACCAACGCGGGACAGGGCTACGAGCAGTACTTC. This sequence encodes CASTNAGQGYEQYF.

This chain uses TRBV6-1 with TRBJ2-3; no clear D gene. This CDR3 is built from 12 residues. V lost 8 bases and J 6 bases, leaving 12 bases between the germline ends. Germline V gene data show CDR1 as MNHNS and CDR2 as SASEGT. The CDR3 spells CASSMAPDTQYF. In nucleotides, the CDR3 is TGTGCCAGCTCAATGGCCCCGGATACGCAGTATTTT.

The V call is TRBV6-1, the J call TRBJ2-3; weak D call: TRBD1 (7 bases). This CDR3 comprises 16 residues. Germline assignment: CDR1 MNHNS and CDR2 SASEGT. The V gene lost 6 bases and the J gene lost 2 bases, with 18 bases spanning the gap. DNA of the CDR3: TGTGCCAGCAGAATACGCGGGGACAGTTACACAGATACGCAGTATTTT. It codes for CASRIRGDSYTDTQYF.

V gene TRBV20-1 combines with J gene TRBJ1-1; D gene ambiguous. Trimming removed 2 bases from V and 3 bases from J, with 10 bases in between. This CDR3 contains 13 residues. Germline V gene data show CDR1 as DFQATT and CDR2 as SNEGSKA (reference sequence). The CDR3 loop reads CSARPTVHTEAFF. The CDR3 nucleotides read TGCAGTGCTAGACCCACAGTCCACACTGAAGCTTTCTTT.

The chain has TRBV5-6 and TRBJ2-5; 10 positions match TRBD2. The junction had 10 bases not matched to a gene; V was cut back by 4 bases and J by 7 bases. The CDR3 totals 15 residues. The germline V gene has CDR1 SGHDT and CDR2 YYEEEE. This CDR3 is CASSRGTSDTGTQYF. The CDR3 nucleotides read TGTGCCAGCAGCCGCGGGACTAGCGACACCGGGACCCAGTACTTC.

This chain joins TRBV20-1 and TRBJ2-7; TRBD1 matches at 8 bases. After removal of 5 bases from V and 3 bases from J, the junction contained 9 bases not matched to a gene. Germline CDR1 reads DFQATT; CDR2 reads SNEGSKA (reference sequence). This CDR3 region has 14 residues. In DNA form, the CDR3 reads TGCAGTGCTCATTCGACAGGGGCCGGCTACGAGCAGTACTTC. Translating gives CSAHSTGAGYEQYF.

The chain carries TRBV24-1 and TRBJ2-2; 9 nucleotides match TRBD1. This CDR3 has 16 amino acids. Per the germline V gene, CDR1 is KGHDR and CDR2 is SFDVKD. J lost 7 bases, V lost 3 bases, and 8 bases had no gene match. The CDR3, as DNA: TGTGCCACCAGTGATCCCGGGACAGGGAAGGACGGGGAGCTGTTTTTT. Protein sequence: CATSDPGTGKDGELFF.

The chain links TRBV2 to TRBJ1-6; D uncertain. In germline, CDR1 is SNHLY, CDR2 FYNNEI. The CDR3 has 13 amino acids. V lost 7 bases and J 8 bases, leaving 12 bases between the germline ends. CDR3: CASNAIQYSPLHF. CDR3 bases: TGTGCCAGCAATGCCATACAGTATTCACCCCTCCACTTT.

This clone was counted between two and nine times. The chain combines TRBV19 with TRBJ2-7; tentative D call: TRBD2 (6 bases). The CDR3 runs 15 residues. The V end lost 5 bases, the J end lost 0 bases, and 14 bases lay between the germline ends. CDR1 is LNHDA and CDR2 is SQIVND in the germline V gene (reference sequence). In nucleotides, the CDR3 is TGTGCCAGTAGTCCACACCGGGGGAGCTCCTACGAGCAGTACTTC. Its protein product is CASSPHRGSSYEQYF.

This clone was recorded once. This CDR3 reads CASSQDIGGVYEQYF. CDR3 coding DNA: TGTGCCAGCAGCCAAGATATCGGGGGGGTCTACGAGCAGTACTTC. This chain connects TRBV3-1 to TRBJ2-7; 8 bases align to TRBD2. Germline CDR1 is LGHDT and CDR2 is YNNKEL (reference sequence). V shed 0 bases and J 3 bases; nucleotides not matched to a gene: 4. This CDR3 spans 15 amino acids.

The chain couples TRBV4-1 to TRBJ1-5; TRBD1 aligns across 8 bases. Looked up from germline, CDR1 is MGHRA and CDR2 is YSYEKL. V was pared by 4 bases and J by 4 bases, with 12 bases of the junction left unmatched. The CDR3 is 17 amino acids. The CDR3 region has the DNA TGCGCCAGCAGCCGGGGAACAGGGGGAGGTTCGAATCAGCCCCAGCATTTT. Its protein product is CASSRGTGGGSNQPQHF.

In the case of this clone: At one of its ends the junction is not consistent with the germline gene, which may arise from a read error. V and J are TRBV20-1 and TRBJ2-7; no reliable D call. Germline V gene lookup returns CDR1 DFQATT and CDR2 SNEGSKA (reference sequence). The CDR3 is 13 residues long. The CDR3 sequence: CSARGDWESEQYF. Written as DNA, the CDR3 is TGCAGTGCGAGAGGTGACTGGGAATCCGAGCAGTACTTC.

The gene calls are TRBV19 and TRBJ1-5, with TRBD1 identical over 9 bases. Germline V gives CDR1 LNHDA, CDR2 SQIVND (reference sequence). The CDR3 runs 16 residues. The V and J ends lost 10 bases and 4 bases, in that order; junction bases with no gene match: 14. For the CDR3, the DNA is TGTGCCACTTTCGACGGGACAGGGCTTTGGAATCAGCCCCAGCATTTT. This sequence encodes CATFDGTGLWNQPQHF.